Listed below are T cell receptor beta chains from one sample, sequenced in a study of shared clonotypes between healthy human individuals. Here immunoSEQ multiplex PCR was the method, and the copy in TCRdb shows in-frame clones only, minus some. The table shows 1.5 million to 2.5 million clones, with about 95% occurring only once. The sample taken for sequencing was naive CD8+ T cells sorted from blood. The receptors here all came from a man aged 18 to 30 in good health. The CDR3 runs from the conserved cysteine through the conserved F or W. D genes are given only for firm matches. Size is stated for part of the rows, as once, few or many counts, or as a class when the clone is expanded.

TRBJ1-1,TRBV10-3,.,.,CAISESVTENTEAFF,TGTGCCATCAGTGAGTCTGTGACAGAGAACACTGAAGCTTTCTTT
TRBJ2-7,TRBV5-6,TRBD1,.,CASSLQGGSYEQYF,TGTGCCAGCAGCTTACAGGGGGGCTCCTACGAGCAGTACTTC
TRBJ2-5,TRBV5-8,TRBD2,.,CASSLVSSGRETQYF,TGTGCCAGCAGCTTGGTCAGTAGCGGGAGAGAGACCCAGTACTTC
TRBJ2-7,TRBV4-3,TRBD2,.,CASSQRTSGNSYEQYF,TGCGCCAGCAGCCAAAGGACTAGCGGTAACTCCTACGAGCAGTACTTC
TRBJ2-7,TRBV7-8,.,.,CASTPRGNYEQYF,TGTGCCAGCACCCCAAGGGGGAACTACGAGCAGTACTTC
TRBJ2-1,TRBV30,.,.,CAWSVLMGESYNEQFF,TGTGCCTGGAGTGTACTTATGGGGGAGTCCTACAATGAGCAGTTCTTC
TRBJ2-1,TRBV19,.,.,CASSFGGSSNEQFF,TGTGCCAGTAGTTTTGGGGGCAGTTCCAATGAGCAGTTCTTC
TRBJ2-7,TRBV4-3,TRBD1,once,CASSQEGGQGYEQYF,TGCGCCAGCAGCCAAGAAGGGGGACAGGGGTACGAGCAGTACTTC
TRBJ1-1,TRBV29-1,TRBD1,.,CSVLGGQGSSEAFF,TGCAGCGTCCTCGGGGGACAGGGGAGCTCTGAAGCTTTCTTT
TRBJ2-1,TRBV15,.,.,CATSRGKGPNEQFF,TGTGCCACCAGCAGAGGCAAGGGCCCCAATGAGCAGTTCTTC
TRBJ1-1,TRBV5-4,.,.,CASSGGGTEAFF,TGTGCCAGCAGCGGGGGGGGCACTGAAGCTTTCTTT
TRBJ2-1,TRBV6-5,.,.,CASSPSGLSADEQFF,TGTGCCAGCAGCCCCTCGGGACTTAGTGCGGATGAGCAGTTCTTC
TRBJ2-7,TRBV5-1,.,.,CASSFIRGGWEQYF,TGCGCCAGCAGCTTCATCAGGGGAGGTTGGGAGCAGTACTTC
TRBJ2-5,TRBV7-2,TRBD2,.,CASSSGLGQETQYF,TGTGCCAGCAGCTCGGGACTAGGGCAAGAGACCCAGTACTTC
TRBJ2-7,TRBV6-5,TRBD2,.,CASSYWSGRQNEQYF,TGTGCCAGCAGTTATTGGAGCGGGAGGCAGAACGAGCAGTACTTC
TRBJ1-3,TRBV6-1,.,.,CASSEGRRGHSGNTIYF,TGTGCCAGCAGTGAAGGTCGAAGGGGCCACTCTGGAAACACCATATATTTT
TRBJ2-7,TRBV5-5,.,once,CASSLVQGLSSYEQYF,TGTGCCAGCAGCTTGGTACAGGGTCTTAGCTCCTACGAGCAGTACTTC
TRBJ2-3,TRBV9,.,.,CASSVEDAFTDTQYF,TGTGCCAGCAGCGTAGAGGACGCTTTCACAGATACGCAGTATTTT
TRBJ2-5,TRBV6-6,.,.,CASSYSRSETQYF,TGTGCCAGCAGTTACAGCCGTTCGGAGACCCAGTACTTC
TRBJ2-7,TRBV27,TRBD2,.,CASSLGGTSGYEQYF,TGTGCCAGCAGTTTAGGGGGGACTAGCGGGTACGAGCAGTACTTC
TRBJ1-5,TRBV28,TRBD1,once,CASSLQGALVQPQHF,TGTGCCAGCAGTTTACAGGGGGCCCTTGTGCAGCCCCAGCATTTT
TRBJ2-7,TRBV27,.,.,CATTGSMPDYEQYF,TGTGCCACCACAGGGTCAATGCCAGATTACGAGCAGTACTTC